This T cell receptor (beta chain) is from a study of Ad26.COV2.S vaccination and SARS-CoV-2 variants. CDR1 is SGHKS, CDR2 YYEKEE, per germline (reference sequence). The CDR3 spans 16 residues. V was pared by 2 bases and J by 3 bases, with 15 bases between. Data came from immunoSEQ multiplex PCR; TCRdb stores just in-frame clones and leaves some out. This table holds around 340,000 clones, approximately 90% found once. This clone was detected once. The sample's treatment: around 19 received Ad26.COV2.S at low or high dose, single or two shots; about 5 received placebo; per-sample allocation not given. The investigators took samples on day 63 after the first vaccine or placebo injection.

Sequencing used peripheral blood, obtained in a trial of Ad26.COV2.S vaccine versus placebo. The source is a person between 18 and 59 years old who received the Ad26.COV2.S COVID-19 vaccine or a placebo. The rearrangement uses TRBV5-5 and TRBJ1-5; the D is unclear. The CDR3 coding sequence is TGTGCCAGCAGCTTCGAACCAGTCCGCGACAATCAGCCCCAGCATTTT. Its protein product is CASSFEPVRDNQPQHF. Based on the CDR3 plus reference TRBV5-5 and TRBJ1-5, the full variable domain is DAGVTQSPTHLIKTRGQQVTLRCSPISGHKSVSWYQQVLGQGPQFIFQYYEKEERGRGNFPDRFSARQFPNYSSELNVNALLLGDSALYLCASSFEPVRDNQPQHFGDGTRLSIL.